This T cell receptor beta chain was documented in a study of cytomegalovirus exposure and HLA in healthy donors. This clone was seen ten or more times. Its antigen remains unidentified. Trimming removed 4 bases from V and 0 bases from J; junction bases left unmatched: 1. This CDR3 region has 14 residues. Germline loops: CDR1 KGHSH, CDR2 LQKENI. General observations from the study: As a later analysis showed, a missense DCLRE1C variant was linked to trimming of TCR beta V- and J-genes. TCR beta chains numbering more than 150 were designated cytomegalovirus-associated.

The study ran its PCR with 60 Vbeta and 13 Jbeta primers. TCRdb's copy holds only in-frame clones and misses some; the assay was immunoSEQ multiplex PCR. The sample includes 110,000 to 150,000 clones, more than 8% of them seen just once. The chain links TRBV18 to TRBJ1-1; 8 bases line up with TRBD1. This TCR came from a man aged 50 or older in good health and CMV-seronegative. Sequencing input: PBMCs. The CDR3 loop reads CASSLGQVNTEAFF. For the CDR3, the DNA is TGTGCCAGCTCACTGGGACAGGTGAACACTGAAGCTTTCTTT.